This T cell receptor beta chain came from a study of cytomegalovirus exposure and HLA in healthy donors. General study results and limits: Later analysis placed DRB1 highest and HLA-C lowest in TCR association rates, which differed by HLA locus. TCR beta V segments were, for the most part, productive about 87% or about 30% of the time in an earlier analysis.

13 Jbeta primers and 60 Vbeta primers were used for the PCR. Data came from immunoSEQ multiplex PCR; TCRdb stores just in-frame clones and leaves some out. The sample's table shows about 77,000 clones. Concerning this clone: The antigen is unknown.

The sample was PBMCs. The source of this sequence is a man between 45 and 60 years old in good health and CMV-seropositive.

The CDR3: CASSLLGGTSGTTDTQYF. The CDR3 DNA follows: TGTGCCAGCAGCCTACTTGGTGGGACTAGCGGGACCACAGATACGCAGTATTTT. The chain uses TRBV7-3 and TRBJ2-3; 13 bases are a match to TRBD2. CDR1 and CDR2 from the germline V gene are SGHTA and FQGTGA. The CDR3 consists of 18 residues. With 5 bases clipped from V and 2 bases from J, the junction kept 10 bases outside the gene matches.